This T cell receptor (beta chain) was captured in a study of cytomegalovirus exposure and HLA in healthy donors. The study's findings and limits: Among TCR beta chains of equal frequency, HLA-associated ones were more clonally expanded in a later analysis. Accounts indicate the classifier identified cytomegalovirus status with strong specificity and sensitivity.

There are 13 residues in the CDR3. Germline CDR1 is SGHTA and CDR2 is FQGNSA. V lost 3 bases to trimming and J lost 6 bases, with 12 bases between them. The donors gave bone marrow, and they were healthy. PCR employed 60 Vbeta and 13 Jbeta primers. Here immunoSEQ multiplex PCR was the method, and the copy in TCRdb shows in-frame clones only, minus some. The data show 40,000 or so clones, with approximately 90% seen just once and 8% held by the top ten. As for this clone: Its antigen is as yet unknown.

The TCR sequence derives from a woman in her 40s in good health and CMV-seropositive. Sequenced material: PBMCs. The J gene is TRBJ2-7, the V gene TRBV7-2, with a weak D call TRBD2 (5 bases). In nucleotides, the CDR3 is TGTGCCAGCAGCTTTCTGGGAGTTGGCGAGCAGTACTTC. It specifies CASSFLGVGEQYF.